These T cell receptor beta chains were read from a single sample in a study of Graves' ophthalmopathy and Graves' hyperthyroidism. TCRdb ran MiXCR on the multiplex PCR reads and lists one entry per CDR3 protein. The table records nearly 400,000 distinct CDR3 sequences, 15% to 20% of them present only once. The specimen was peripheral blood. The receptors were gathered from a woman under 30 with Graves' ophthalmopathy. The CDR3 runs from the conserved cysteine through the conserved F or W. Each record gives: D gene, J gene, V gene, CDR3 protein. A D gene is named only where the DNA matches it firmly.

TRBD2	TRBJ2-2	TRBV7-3	CASSPWTSENTGELFF
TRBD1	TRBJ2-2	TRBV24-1	CATSGTGDKTGELFF
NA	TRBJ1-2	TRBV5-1	CASSPPLGESGYTF
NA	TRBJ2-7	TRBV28	CASRAATEQYF
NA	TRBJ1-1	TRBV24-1	CATSGGYTEAFF
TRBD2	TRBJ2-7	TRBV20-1	CSALIAGTTPEQYF
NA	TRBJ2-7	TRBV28	CASSLVGIEYEQYF
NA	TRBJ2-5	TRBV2	CASRGDEVMETQYF
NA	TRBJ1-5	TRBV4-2	CASSQDRGAEHSNQPQHF
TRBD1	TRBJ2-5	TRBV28	CASSFPDRGNETQYF
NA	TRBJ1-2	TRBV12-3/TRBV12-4	CVSSFNGERDYGYTF
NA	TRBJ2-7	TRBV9	CASSANRDRGDEQYF
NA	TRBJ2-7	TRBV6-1	CASSERESYEQYF
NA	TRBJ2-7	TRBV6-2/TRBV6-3	CASRDGYRYEQYF
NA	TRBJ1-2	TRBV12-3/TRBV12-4	CASSLYYGYTF
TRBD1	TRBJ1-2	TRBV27	CASRWTGDYGYTF
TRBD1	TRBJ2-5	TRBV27	CASSFRQGQETQYF
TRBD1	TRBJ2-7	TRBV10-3	CAISESQGAYEQYF
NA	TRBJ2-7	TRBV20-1	CSATNTMVAGSATPSYEQYF
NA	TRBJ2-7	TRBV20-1	CSARGTTTYEQYF
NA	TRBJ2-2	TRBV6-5	CASSKGTGELFF
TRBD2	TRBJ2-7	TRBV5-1	CASSPPGLAGDYEQYF
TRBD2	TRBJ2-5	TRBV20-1	CSARRLAGASETQYF
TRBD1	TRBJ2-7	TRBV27	CASSLSGQGVNEQYF
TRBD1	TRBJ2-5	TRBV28	CASMHRGQETQYF
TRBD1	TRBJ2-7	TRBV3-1	CASSERDRGPQYF
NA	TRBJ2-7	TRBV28	CASSSPGAHEQYF
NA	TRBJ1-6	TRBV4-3	CASSQDTVSSYNSPLHF
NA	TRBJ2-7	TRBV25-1	CASSPRLVETTYEQYF
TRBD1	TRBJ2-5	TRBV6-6	CASRATGGRETQYF
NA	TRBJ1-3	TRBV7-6	CASSPGNWAGNTIYF
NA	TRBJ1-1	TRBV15	CATSRVMNTEAFF
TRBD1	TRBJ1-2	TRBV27	CASSLVGQGALGYTF
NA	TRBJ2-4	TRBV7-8	CASSLEEVKNIQYF
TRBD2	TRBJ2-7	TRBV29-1	CSVLSGRAGYEQYF
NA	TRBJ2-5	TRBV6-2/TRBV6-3	CASSEWQGTSETQYF
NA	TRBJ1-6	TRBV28	CATFNLYGGNSPLHF
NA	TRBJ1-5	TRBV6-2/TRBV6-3	CASRTARSNQPQHF
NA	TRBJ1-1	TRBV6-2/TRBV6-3	CASSYSILYLRDTEAFF
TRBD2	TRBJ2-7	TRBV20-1	CSAPMGAGGREQYF
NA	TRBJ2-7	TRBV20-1	CSARAGFYEQYF
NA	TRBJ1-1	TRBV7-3	CASSLEAGEAFF
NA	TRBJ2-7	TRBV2	CASSALLTASSYEQYF
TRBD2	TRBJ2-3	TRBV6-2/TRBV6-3	CASRGTSGKGDTQYF
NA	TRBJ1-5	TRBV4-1	CASSAYTPLTRQPQHF
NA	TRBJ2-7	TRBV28	CASSSGPPNSYEQYF
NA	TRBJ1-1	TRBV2	CASQRTGSYTEAFF
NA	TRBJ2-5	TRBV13	CASSPPWGGPQETQYF
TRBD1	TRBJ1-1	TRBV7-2	CASSLLSTGGGAFF